The sequence of this T cell receptor (beta chain) was determined in a study of blood T cell repertoires in COVID-19. Overall study: The United States, Italy and Spain supplied acute and convalescent COVID-19 samples.

Recruited during active infection, patients (from Seattle) were subsequently followed longitudinally. This clone was counted once. V shed 2 bases and J shed 2 bases, with 16 bases lying between them. CDR1 is WNHNN, CDR2 SYGVQD, per germline (reference sequence). This CDR3 has 16 amino acids. Only in-frame clones appear in the TCRdb table, and some are missing; sequencing was by immunoSEQ multiplex PCR. The sample has a few hundred thousand clones, 89% seen once. The V call is TRBV10-1, the J call TRBJ2-7, with D possibly being TRBD1 (5 bases). The TCR comes from a woman younger than 45 with COVID-19, enrolled during active disease. Sequencing was performed on peripheral blood. As DNA, the CDR3 is TGCGCCAGCAGTGAGCTCCCGGACATAGGGGCCTACGAGCAGTACTTC. This codes for CASSELPDIGAYEQYF.